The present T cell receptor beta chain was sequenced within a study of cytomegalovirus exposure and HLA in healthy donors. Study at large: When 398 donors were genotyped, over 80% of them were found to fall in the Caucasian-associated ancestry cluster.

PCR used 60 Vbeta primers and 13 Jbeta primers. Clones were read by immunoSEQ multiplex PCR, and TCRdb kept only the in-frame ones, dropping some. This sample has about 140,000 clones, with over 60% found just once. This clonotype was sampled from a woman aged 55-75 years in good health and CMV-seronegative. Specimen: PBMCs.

CDR3 sequence (DNA): TGTGCCACTCTGACGGACAGGCAATCGGGTGGCTACACCTTC. This encodes CATLTDRQSGGYTF. This sequence joins TRBV6-5 and TRBJ1-2, with TRBD1 matching over 7 bases. V shed 10 bases and J 7 bases; nucleotides not matched to a gene: 15. Germline loops: CDR1 MNHEY, CDR2 SVGAGI. The CDR3 has 14 amino acids.